This T cell receptor beta chain derives from a study of human T cells and chemical hapten exposure. About the research overall: Epicutaneous patch tests delivered 0.01% DPC to the upper back, with evaluation at 6 days.

V lost 8 bases, J lost 3 bases, and 3 bases stayed unmatched. Per the germline V gene, CDR1 is SQVTM and CDR2 is ANQGSEA. The CDR3 is made up of 13 amino acids. Time point here: patch test 1, 2 weeks after DPC sensitization. The treatment denotes: therapeutic diphenylcyclopropenone sensitization with weekly scalp DPC. This clonotype was counted a few times. Antigen: not known. Unique molecular identifiers were linked by the library to individual cDNA molecules. TCRdb ran MiXCR on the RACE reads and lists one entry per CDR3 protein. Of some 180,000 distinct CDR3 sequences listed, around 22% are singletons. Study outcomes and limitations: Clustering by CDR3 similarity yielded significantly more large clusters from expanded TCRs than controls.

The receptor comes from a woman in her forties or fifties with alopecia areata. Some clones in this sample may be carry-over from other donors' samples. The source was whole blood, collected in connection with sensitization to the hapten diphenylcyclopropenone (DPC). J is TRBJ2-2 and V is TRBV29-1; TRBD2 matches 10 bases. The CDR3 region is CSTSGIHTGELFF. DNA of the CDR3: TGCAGCACTAGCGGGATACACACCGGGGAGCTGTTTTTT.